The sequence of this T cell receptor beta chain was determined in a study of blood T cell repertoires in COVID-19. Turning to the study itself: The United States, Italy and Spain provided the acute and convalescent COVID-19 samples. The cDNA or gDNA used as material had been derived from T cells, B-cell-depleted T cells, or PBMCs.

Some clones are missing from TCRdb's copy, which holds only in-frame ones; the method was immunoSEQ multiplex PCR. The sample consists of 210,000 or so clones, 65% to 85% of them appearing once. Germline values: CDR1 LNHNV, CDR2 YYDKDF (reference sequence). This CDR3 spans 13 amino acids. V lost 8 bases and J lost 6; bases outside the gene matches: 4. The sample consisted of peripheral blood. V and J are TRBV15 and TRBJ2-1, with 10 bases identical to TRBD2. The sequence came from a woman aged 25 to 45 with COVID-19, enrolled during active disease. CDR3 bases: TGTGCCACCCATAGCGGGAGGTTCAATGAGCAGTTCTTC. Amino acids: CATHSGRFNEQFF.